Detailed here is one T cell receptor (beta chain). Its cognate antigen is unknown. TCRdb re-analysed the reads in MiXCR, keeping a single row per CDR3 protein. The sample shows roughly 990,000 distinct CDR3 sequences, about a third of them seen only once. The data originate from a study of T cell repertoires in cytomegalovirus infection. Turning to the study itself: Newly reported HLA-C-restricted and thoroughly characterized HLA-B-restricted CMV epitopes were employed. Study findings and constraints: The ex vivo response was dominated by HLA-C-restricted CMV-specific TCR beta clonotypes.

The CDR3 covers 14 residues. The V and J ends lost 0 bases and 2 bases respectively, with 7 bases between them. CDR1 is MNHEY and CDR2 is SVGEGT in the germline V gene. The chain links TRBV6-2 or TRBV6-3 to TRBJ2-5; the D is unclear. The input for sequencing was cultured CD8+ T cells from PBMCs, taken from culture after CMV antigen stimulation. This TCR was recovered from a human donor in good health (CMV status not recorded). Some clones in this sample may be carry-over from other donors' samples. The CDR3 coding sequence is TGTGCCAGCAGTTACTCGAGGAGTCAAGAGACCCAGTACTTC. Translation gives CASSYSRSQETQYF.